The 27 T cell receptor beta chains below all came from one sample that was sequenced in a study of memory CD4+ T cells and cytomegalovirus serostatus. Repertoires were generated with immunoSEQ multiplex PCR, while TCRdb's copy carries only in-frame clones and drops some. The repertoire holds about 57,000 clones, with roughly 80% as singletons. Single viable CD3+CD4+CD8-CD45RO+ cells were sorted as the memory CD4+ T cells. Sample: memory CD4+ T cells from blood. These receptors all come from an adult in good health and CMV-seronegative.

Here the CDR3 reads CASTRQAEVNTEAFF. Written as DNA, the CDR3 is TGTGCCAGCACCCGACAGGCGGAAGTGAACACTGAAGCTTTCTTT. The V gene is TRBV2, the J gene TRBJ1-1, with D perhaps matching TRBD1 (6 bases). Between the trimmed V and J ends, which lost 7 bases and 0 bases, there was a span of 15 bases. Germline V gene sequence: CDR1 SNHLY, CDR2 FYNNEI. CDR3 length: 15 amino acids. The complete variable domain, with remaining parts taken from reference TRBV2 and TRBJ1-1, reads EPEVTQTPSHQVTQMGQEVILRCVPISNHLYFYWYRQILGQKVEFLVSFYNNEISEKSEIFDDQFSVERPDGSNFTLKIRSTKLEDSAMYFCASTRQAEVNTEAFFGQGTRLTVV.

The chain has TRBV7-8 and TRBJ1-2, with D possibly TRBD1 on 5 matching bases. The CDR3 extends over 14 amino acids. CDR1 and CDR2 (germline): SGHVS, FQNEAQ. Trimming stripped 5 bases from V and 7 bases from J, with 17 bases between. The CDR3 DNA sequence: TGTGCCAGCAGCCATGGGCGGGGGATCGGTGGCTACACCTTC. This encodes CASSHGRGIGGYTF.

The chain joins TRBV18 to TRBJ1-1, with 10 bases fitting TRBD1. The germline gives CDR1 KGHSH, CDR2 LQKENI. V lost 4 bases and J lost 2; bases outside the gene matches: 1. CDR3 length: 14 amino acids. CDR3 protein: CASSRDRGNTEAFF. In DNA form, the CDR3 reads TGTGCCAGCTCACGGGACAGGGGTAACACTGAAGCTTTCTTT.

This clone was seen more than once but under ten times. This chain connects TRBV28 to TRBJ2-2; maybe TRBD2 (6 bases). This CDR3 is 13 amino acids long. Germline V gives CDR1 MDHEN, CDR2 SYDVKM. V dropped 6 bases and J dropped 6 bases, with 11 bases sitting between them. CDR3 protein: CASRVGLAGELFF. The CDR3 DNA is TGTGCCAGCAGAGTGGGACTTGCCGGGGAGCTGTTTTTT.

The rearrangement joins TRBV6-6 to TRBJ1-2, with TRBD1 identical over 10 bases. The ends lost 6 bases at V and 7 bases at J; junction bases unmatched: 8. Looked up from germline, CDR1 is MNHNY and CDR2 is SVGAGI (reference sequence). The CDR3 has 14 residues. The DNA of the CDR3 is TGTGCCAGCAGGGAAAGACAGGGGGCGGGTGGCTACACCTTC. Residues: CASRERQGAGGYTF.

The chain couples TRBV19 to TRBJ1-5; D gene ambiguous. In germline, CDR1 is LNHDA, CDR2 SQIVND (reference sequence). The CDR3 has 13 amino acids. Trimming stripped 3 bases from V and 7 bases from J, with 10 bases between. The CDR3 coding sequence is TGTGCCAGTAGTATTAACGGGAGACAGCCCCAGCATTTT. Amino acids: CASSINGRQPQHF.

The chain joins TRBV7-9 to TRBJ2-5, with D uncertain. The CDR3 contains 14 residues. Germline V lookup: CDR1 SEHNR, CDR2 FQNEAQ (reference sequence). V lost 5 bases to trimming and J lost 5 bases, with 15 bases between them. CDR3 DNA sequence: TGTGCCAGCAGCCGCTGGGCGGTTCCGGAGACCCAGTACTTC. Translated: CASSRWAVPETQYF.

The rearrangement links TRBV7-2 to TRBJ2-3, with a tentative D call TRBD2 (6 bases). The CDR3 is 18 amino acids. The V end lost 4 bases, the J end lost 0 bases, and 20 bases lay between the germline ends. Germline assignment: CDR1 SGHTA and CDR2 FQGNSA. The CDR3 DNA follows: TGTGCCAGCAGCTCCCTCAAAGCTAGCGAGCTAAGCACAGATACGCAGTATTTT. Residues: CASSSLKASELSTDTQYF.

About this clone itself: The junction departs from the called germline gene at one end, perhaps through a read error. The V gene is TRBV6-6, the J gene TRBJ1-2; possible D gene TRBD1, 5 bases. Germline CDR1 is MNHNY and CDR2 is SVGAGI (reference sequence). The CDR3 is 14 residues long. CDR3 region: CAGRLDRGRDGYTF. The CDR3 DNA is TGTGCCGGCAGGTTAGACAGAGGAAGGGACGGCTACACCTTC.

V and J are TRBV7-8 and TRBJ1-4, with 7 positions matching TRBD1. The CDR3 loop spans 13 amino acids. The junction had 9 bases not matched to a gene; V was cut back by 5 bases and J by 12 bases. Germline V gene data show CDR1 as SGHVS and CDR2 as FQNEAQ. The CDR3 coding sequence is TGTGCCAGCAGCGACAGGGTACGGGGCGAACTGTTTTTT. As protein: CASSDRVRGELFF.

This chain uses TRBV7-2 with TRBJ1-1, with D unclear. The length of the CDR3 is 15 residues. Looked up from germline, CDR1 is SGHTA and CDR2 is FQGNSA. V was cut by 1 base and J by 1 base, with 10 bases left in between. The DNA of the CDR3 is TGTGCCAGCAGCTTAGAACGAGGATGGAACACTGAAGCTTTCTTT. Translation gives CASSLERGWNTEAFF.

A few counts support this clone. The J gene is TRBJ2-7, the V gene TRBV28; perhaps TRBD2 as D (6 bases). The CDR3 is 14 residues long. Per the germline V gene, CDR1 is MDHEN and CDR2 is SYDVKM. V was shortened by 5 bases and J by 0 bases, with 11 bases between the two germline ends. The DNA of the CDR3 is TGTGCCAGCAGTCCTCCCGGGGGCTCCTACGAGCAGTACTTC. Protein product: CASSPPGGSYEQYF. The whole variable domain, filled in from reference TRBV28 and TRBJ2-7, reads DVKVTQSSRYLVKRTGEKVFLECVQDMDHENMFWYRQDPGLGLRLIYFSYDVKMKEKGDIPEGYSVSREKKERFSLILESASTNQTSMYLCASSPPGGSYEQYFGPGTRLTVT.

The chain has TRBV4-1 and TRBJ2-1, with D perhaps matching TRBD2 (5 bases). The CDR3 extends over 14 amino acids. Per the germline V gene, CDR1 is MGHRA and CDR2 is YSYEKL. Between the trimmed V and J ends, which lost 4 bases and 10 bases, there was a span of 17 bases. The CDR3 DNA is TGCGCCAGCAGCCTCCCAACGGGGAGCGTGGAGCAGTTCTTC. This gives the protein CASSLPTGSVEQFF.

V and J are TRBV11-2 and TRBJ2-5; unclear D gene. Germline-derived CDR1 and CDR2 are SGHAT and FQNNGV. CDR3 size: 14 residues. Trimming stripped 1 base from V and 5 bases from J, with 11 bases between. CDR3 loop: CASSLVRTRETQYF. DNA of the CDR3: TGTGCCAGCAGCTTAGTACGGACGAGGGAGACCCAGTACTTC.

This chain uses TRBV29-1 with TRBJ1-1; D not certain. Germline CDR1 reads SQVTM; CDR2 reads ANQGSEA. The CDR3 totals 14 residues. The germline V and J ends were trimmed by 4 bases and 3 bases, with 15 bases remaining between them. CDR3 loop: CSVVESYRYTEAFF. Here the CDR3 DNA reads TGCAGCGTTGTAGAGTCGTACAGATACACTGAAGCTTTCTTT.

This clone showed up just a few times. The chain has TRBV27 and TRBJ1-6; D may be TRBD1 (6 bases). This CDR3 contains 14 residues. V was pared by 3 bases and J by 6 bases, with 9 bases between. Germline CDR1 MNHEY, CDR2 SMNVEV (reference sequence). Here the CDR3 DNA reads TGTGCCAGCAGTTTGGCCAGGGGTAATTCACCCCTCCACTTT. Translated: CASSLARGNSPLHF.

Only one count was recorded for this clone. This chain links TRBV4-1 with TRBJ1-2; D uncertain. The V end was cut by 3 bases, the J end by 4 bases, with 9 bases between. The CDR3 length is 13 residues. In germline, CDR1 is MGHRA, CDR2 YSYEKL. The CDR3 spells CASSQSGSYGYTF. The CDR3 nucleotides read TGCGCCAGCAGCCAGTCGGGCAGCTATGGCTACACCTTC.

This clone has just one count. The chain employs TRBV14 and TRBJ1-5; no clear D gene. Germline V CDR1 and CDR2: SGHDN, FVKESK. The V end lost 1 base, the J end lost 6 bases, and 7 bases lay between the germline ends. There are 13 residues in the CDR3. The CDR3 coding sequence is TGTGCCAGCAGCCAAGGGGAAGCTCAGCCCCAGCATTTT. This encodes CASSQGEAQPQHF.

This sequence joins TRBV28 and TRBJ2-1, with TRBD2 identical over 14 bases. The germline gives CDR1 MDHEN, CDR2 SYDVKM. The CDR3 sequence is 19 residues long. The V and J ends lost 2 bases and 4 bases, in that order; junction bases with no gene match: 10. The CDR3 region has the DNA TGTGCCAGCAGTTTAGGGACTAGCGGGAGCTATCTCTTATACAATGAGCAGTTCTTC. Translated, it gives CASSLGTSGSYLLYNEQFF.

This CDR3 reads CSVYLLWGYTDTQYF. The CDR3 DNA follows: TGCAGCGTCTATCTTTTGTGGGGGTACACAGATACGCAGTATTTT. V is TRBV29-1 and J is TRBJ2-3; D is perhaps TRBD1 or TRBD2 (5 bases each). This CDR3 is 15 amino acids long. V lost 6 bases and J lost 2, with 18 bases in between. Germline CDR1 is SQVTM and CDR2 is ANQGSEA.

At least ten counts were recorded for this clone. This sequence joins TRBV7-9 and TRBJ2-4, with TRBD1 identical over 9 bases. Germline values: CDR1 SEHNR, CDR2 FQNEAQ (reference sequence). The ends lost 6 bases at V and 7 bases at J; junction bases unmatched: 7. This CDR3 is built from 14 residues. CDR3 in amino acids: CASRLDRGRNIQYF. CDR3 nucleotides: TGTGCCAGCAGACTGGACAGGGGAAGGAACATTCAGTACTTC.

J is TRBJ2-6 and V is TRBV7-9, with D possibly matching TRBD1 (5 bases). V was clipped by 5 bases and J by 2 bases, with 10 bases between them. The CDR3 length is 15 residues. Looked up from germline, CDR1 is SEHNR and CDR2 is FQNEAQ (reference sequence). CDR3 sequence (DNA): TGTGCCAGCAGCCTAAGGGGCGCTGGGGCCAACGTCCTGACTTTC. Amino acids: CASSLRGAGANVLTF.

The genes are TRBV5-1 and TRBJ2-1; either TRBD1 or TRBD2 may supply D (5 bases each). V gave up 3 bases and J gave up 6 bases, with 10 bases separating them. The germline CDR1 and CDR2 sequences are SGHRS and YFSETQ. CDR3 length: 13 amino acids. CDR3 residues: CASSSGTLNEQFF. In nucleotides, the CDR3 is TGCGCCAGCAGCTCCGGGACGCTCAATGAGCAGTTCTTC.

This sequence joins TRBV4-3 and TRBJ2-7; D remains unclear. The V and J ends lost 0 bases and 3 bases respectively, with 9 bases between them. This CDR3 is built from 14 residues. CDR1 is LGHNA and CDR2 is YSLEER in the germline V gene. The CDR3 DNA follows: TGCGCCAGCAGCCAAGAAAGGCTAGTCTACGAGCAGTACTTC. As protein: CASSQERLVYEQYF.

As concerns this clone: At one of its ends the junction is not consistent with the germline gene, which may arise from a read error. The V and J genes are TRBV14 and TRBJ2-7, with D perhaps TRBD1 or TRBD2 (5 bases each). Germline V gene sequence: CDR1 SGHDN, CDR2 FVKESK. This CDR3 has 11 amino acids. The CDR3 here is CASSLGPTLNF. The DNA of the CDR3 is TGTGCCAGCAGCCTGGGACCAACTCTGAACTTC.

This chain connects TRBV9 to TRBJ2-7; 7 bases are shared with TRBD1. Losses at the gene ends were 4 bases for V and 4 bases for J; bases not matched to a gene: 11. Germline loops: CDR1 SGDLS, CDR2 YYNGEE. The CDR3 runs to 15 residues. The CDR3 here is CASSTLTGTEYEQYF. The CDR3 DNA sequence: TGTGCCAGCAGCACCCTCACCGGGACAGAGTACGAGCAGTACTTC. The whole variable domain, filled in from reference TRBV9 and TRBJ2-7, reads DSGVTQTPKHLITATGQRVTLRCSPRSGDLSVYWYQQSLDQGLQFLIQYYNGEERAKGNILERFSAQQFPDLHSELNLSSLELGDSALYFCASSTLTGTEYEQYFGPGTRLTVT.

CDR3 bases: TGTGCCAGCAGCCCTGGGAGGCTAGCGGGGGGCAATGAGCAGTTCTTC. Translating it yields CASSPGRLAGGNEQFF. The rearrangement joins TRBV11-3 to TRBJ2-1, with TRBD2 matching 11 bases. The CDR3 is made up of 16 amino acids. V shed 5 bases and J 6 bases; nucleotides not matched to a gene: 9. Germline V CDR1 and CDR2: SGHNT, YENEEA.